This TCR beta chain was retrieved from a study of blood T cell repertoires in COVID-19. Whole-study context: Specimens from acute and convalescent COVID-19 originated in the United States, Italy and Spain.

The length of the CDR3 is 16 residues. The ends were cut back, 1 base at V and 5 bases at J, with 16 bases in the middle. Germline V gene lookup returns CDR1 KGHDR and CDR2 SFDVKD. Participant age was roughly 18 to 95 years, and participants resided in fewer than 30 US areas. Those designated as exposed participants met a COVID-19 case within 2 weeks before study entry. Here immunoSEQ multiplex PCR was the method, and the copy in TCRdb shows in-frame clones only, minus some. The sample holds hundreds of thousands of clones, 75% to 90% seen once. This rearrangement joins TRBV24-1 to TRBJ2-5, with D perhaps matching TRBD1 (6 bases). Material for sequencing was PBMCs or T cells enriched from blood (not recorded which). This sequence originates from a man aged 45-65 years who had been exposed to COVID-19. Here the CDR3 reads CATSDFAQGVGETQYF. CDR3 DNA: TGTGCCACCAGTGATTTCGCACAGGGCGTAGGGGAGACCCAGTACTTC.